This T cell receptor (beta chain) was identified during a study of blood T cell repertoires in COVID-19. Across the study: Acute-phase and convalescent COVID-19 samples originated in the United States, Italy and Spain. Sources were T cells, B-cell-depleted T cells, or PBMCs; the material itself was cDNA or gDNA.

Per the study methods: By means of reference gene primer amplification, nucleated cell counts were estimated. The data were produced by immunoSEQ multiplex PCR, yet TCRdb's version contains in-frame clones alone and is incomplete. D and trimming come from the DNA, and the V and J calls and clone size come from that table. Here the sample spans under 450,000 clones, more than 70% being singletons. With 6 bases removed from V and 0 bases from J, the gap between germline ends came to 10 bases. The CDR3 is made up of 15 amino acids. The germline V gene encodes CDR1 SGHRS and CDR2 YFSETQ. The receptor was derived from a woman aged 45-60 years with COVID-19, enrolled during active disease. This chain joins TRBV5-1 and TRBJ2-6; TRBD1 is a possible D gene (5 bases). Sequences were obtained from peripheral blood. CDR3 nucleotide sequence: TGCGCCAGCACCCCGACAGCCTCTGGGGCCAACGTCCTGACTTTC. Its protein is CASTPTASGANVLTF. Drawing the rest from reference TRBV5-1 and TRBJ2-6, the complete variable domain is KAGVTQTPRYLIKTRGQQVTLSCSPISGHRSVSWYQQTPGQGLQFLFEYFSETQRNKGNFPGRFSGRQFSNSRSEMNVSTLELGDSALYLCASTPTASGANVLTFGAGSRLTVL.